A single TCR beta chain is shown here with its context. The antigen remains undetermined. The source of the sample is a study of neoadjuvant anti-PD-1 for oral cavity cancer. Study information: Patients mostly received three to four biweekly nivolumab doses at 3 mg/kg before surgery. Patients without progression got a fourth dose around day 43.

Blood libraries mostly used around 0.45 ug genomic DNA, six replicates each. Assay: immunoSEQ multiplex PCR; the TCRdb copy retains only in-frame clones and omits some. The profile shows 15,000 to 20,000 clones, roughly three fifths of them singletons. This CDR3 contains 15 residues. Germline V gene data show CDR1 as SGHNT and CDR2 as YYREEE (reference sequence). The V gene end was trimmed by 0 bases and the J gene end by 5 bases; junction bases not matched to a gene: 6. Overall study results and limits: Pretreatment Treg/Th17 ratio correlated inversely with post-treatment tumor clonality.

Sequenced here: PBMCs, sampled before nivolumab (anti-PD-1) treatment. This receptor was identified in a person aged 35-79 years with oral cavity squamous cell carcinoma. This chain connects TRBV5-4 to TRBJ2-5; 8 bases map to TRBD2. CDR3 DNA: TGTGCCAGCAGCTTGGGGACTAGCCTCGGGGAGACCCAGTACTTC. It codes for CASSLGTSLGETQYF. The full variable domain, in which reference TRBV5-4 and TRBJ2-5 provide the parts outside the CDR3, is ETGVTQSPTHLIKTRGQQVTLRCSSQSGHNTVSWYQQALGQGPQFIFQYYREEENGRGNFPPRFSGLQFPNYSSELNVNALELDDSALYLCASSLGTSLGETQYFGPGTRLLVL.